This entry features one T cell receptor beta chain sequence. Its matching antigen is unknown. 60 Vbeta and 13 Jbeta primers were used in PCR. TCRdb's table, derived via immunoSEQ multiplex PCR, lists solely in-frame clones and lacks some. The repertoire consists of over 100,000 clones, with 75% to 85% occurring once and the leading ten covering about 1%. The data derive from a study of cytomegalovirus exposure and HLA in healthy donors. About the research overall: Early release data held some 79 million unique TCRs from HLA-typed donors.

Study observations and caveats: Researchers reported in a later analysis that a missense DCLRE1C variant was tied to TCR beta V- and J-gene trimming. Reports showed the classifier diagnosing cytomegalovirus status with high specificity and sensitivity. Reports state that TCR beta sequences accurately predicted most subjects' HLA-A and HLA-B alleles.

V was pared by 4 bases and J by 3 bases, with 16 bases between. The CDR3 extends over 15 amino acids. Germline values: CDR1 SGHDN, CDR2 FVKESK. V gene TRBV14 combines with J gene TRBJ2-7; D is possibly TRBD2 (7 bases). Sequencing was done on a sample of PBMCs. This receptor was taken from a male donor in good health and CMV-seronegative. The CDR3 nucleotides read TGTGCCAGCAGCCCCCTGGGGGGGCAGGGCTACGAGCAGTACTTC. Amino acids: CASSPLGGQGYEQYF.